Each of the 26 T cell receptor beta chains below was sequenced from the same sample in a study of T cell repertoires in cytomegalovirus infection. In TCRdb, the reads were re-called with MiXCR into one record per CDR3 protein. The sample includes around 78,000 distinct CDR3 sequences, around 42% of them seen just once. Their cognate antigens are unknown. The sample was CD8+ T cells from cultured PBMCs, taken from culture after CMV antigen stimulation. Every receptor here comes from a human donor in good health (CMV status not recorded). Some clones in this sample may be carry-over from other donors' samples.

This clonotype was seen a few times. The chain carries TRBV18 and TRBJ2-2; D possibly matches TRBD1 or TRBD2 (5 bases each). The CDR3 sequence is 15 residues long. Germline V gene lookup returns CDR1 KGHSH and CDR2 LQKENI. V was shortened by 3 bases and J by 4 bases, with 12 bases between the two germline ends. CDR3: CASSPARGPTGELFF. The CDR3 DNA reads TGTGCCAGCTCACCCGCCCGGGGCCCCACCGGGGAGCTGTTTTTT.

This clonotype was seen a handful of times. The V and J genes are TRBV7-6 and TRBJ2-3; D uncertain. The CDR3 totals 12 residues. Germline V gives CDR1 SGHVS, CDR2 FNYEAQ. V gave up 1 base and J gave up 6 bases, with 5 bases separating them. Written as DNA, the CDR3 is TGTGCCAGCAGCTTAGATCTCGATACGCAGTATTTT. This gives the protein CASSLDLDTQYF.

V is TRBV6-2 or TRBV6-3 and J is TRBJ2-2; D remains unclear. Germline values: CDR1 MNHEY, CDR2 SVGEGT. The CDR3 is 12 amino acids. V was trimmed by 10 bases and J by 4 bases, leaving 10 bases between them. Written as DNA, the CDR3 is TGTGCCACCTGGGGTTTCACCGGGGAGCTGTTTTTT. Its translation: CATWGFTGELFF.

The gene calls are TRBV3-1 and TRBJ2-7, with D tentatively TRBD2 (5 bases). V lost 2 bases to trimming and J lost 4 bases, with 12 bases between them. Germline V lookup: CDR1 LGHDT, CDR2 YNNKEL (reference sequence). The CDR3 sequence is 14 residues long. The chain's CDR3 is CASSQSVGGYEQYF. For the CDR3, the DNA is TGTGCCAGCAGCCAATCAGTTGGCGGGTACGAGCAGTACTTC.

This clonotype has just a few counts. J is TRBJ1-1 and V is TRBV4-3; unclear D gene. This CDR3 contains 13 residues. Trimming left V 4 bases short and J 2 bases short, with 8 bases between. Germline V lookup: CDR1 LGHNA, CDR2 YSLEER. Written as DNA, the CDR3 is TGCGCCAGCAGCCCATTTAGAAACACTGAAGCTTTCTTT. Protein: CASSPFRNTEAFF.

This clonotype has more than one count but fewer than ten. The chain uses TRBV7-2 and TRBJ1-4; 7 nucleotides match TRBD1. Germline V lookup: CDR1 SGHTA, CDR2 FQGNSA. Trimming removed 3 bases from V and 4 bases from J; junction bases left unmatched: 17. The CDR3 runs to 19 residues. In DNA form, the CDR3 reads TGTGCCAGCAGCTTTTATCCCCGACTGGACAGGACCAATAATGAAAAACTGTTTTTT. This codes for CASSFYPRLDRTNNEKLFF.

This chain connects TRBV7-2 to TRBJ1-2; 11 nucleotides match TRBD1. This CDR3 is 14 amino acids long. CDR1 is SGHTA and CDR2 is FQGNSA in the germline V gene. V trimming: 4 bases; J trimming: 8 bases; junction bases outside the gene matches: 6. The CDR3 nucleotides are TGTGCCAGCAGCTCACCGGGACAGGGGGGCGGCTACACCTTC. This translates into CASSSPGQGGGYTF.

The V and J genes are TRBV5-4 and TRBJ2-1; 14 bases match TRBD2. Germline V gene lookup returns CDR1 SGHNT and CDR2 YYREEE (reference sequence). The ends lost 7 bases at V and 8 bases at J; junction bases unmatched: 2. This CDR3 region has 13 residues. The CDR3 sequence is CASGLAGGDEQFF. The CDR3 nucleotides read TGTGCCAGCGGACTAGCGGGGGGCGATGAGCAGTTCTTC.

A word on this clonotype: Just one base apart from a much larger clone, this may be a read error. In this CDR3 the conserved last residue, phenylalanine or tryptophan, is missing, so a read error is likely. The V gene is TRBV7-6, the J gene TRBJ2-5; D tentatively reads TRBD1 or TRBD2 (5 bases each). Germline assignment: CDR1 SGHVS and CDR2 FNYEAQ. V lost 1 base to trimming and J lost 2 bases, with 11 bases between them. The CDR3 spans 15 residues. The CDR3 sequence is CASSLGRGMQETQYC. The CDR3 bases are TGTGCCAGCAGCTTAGGCCGGGGCATGCAAGAGACCCAGTACTGC.

The genes are TRBV20-1 and TRBJ1-2, with D unresolved. V was cut by 0 bases and J by 9 bases, with 26 bases left in between. CDR3 length: 17 amino acids. The germline V gene encodes CDR1 DFQATT and CDR2 SNEGSKA (reference sequence). CDR3 coding DNA: TGCAGTGCTAGAGACCGTTCGGGAGGGTCAAGGAATCATAGCTACACCTTC. Translation gives CSARDRSGGSRNHSYTF.

This chain joins TRBV24-1 and TRBJ2-1, with D possibly TRBD2 on 5 matching bases. Between the trimmed V and J ends, which lost 2 bases and 5 bases, there was a span of 12 bases. The germline gives CDR1 KGHDR, CDR2 SFDVKD. The CDR3 contains 15 residues. Written as DNA, the CDR3 is TGTGCCACCAGTGATTCGCGGGTTCCCCACAATGAGCAGTTCTTC. Amino acid sequence: CATSDSRVPHNEQFF.

This clonotype was seen a single time. This chain links TRBV4-3 with TRBJ2-3; D gene uncertain. The CDR3 consists of 14 residues. CDR1 LGHNA and CDR2 YSLEER come from the germline V gene. The V end was cut by 0 bases, the J end by 6 bases, with 10 bases between. The CDR3 here is CASSQDYTADTQYF. CDR3 coding DNA: TGCGCCAGCAGCCAAGATTATACGGCGGATACGCAGTATTTT.

This clonotype was seen ten or more times. The chain employs TRBV7-2 and TRBJ2-6; TRBD1 agrees at 7 bases. Germline V lookup: CDR1 SGHTA, CDR2 FQGNSA. The length of the CDR3 is 15 residues. V shed 5 bases and J 2 bases; nucleotides not matched to a gene: 3. CDR3 amino acids: CASSQGGAGANVLTF. The CDR3 DNA sequence: TGTGCCAGCAGCCAAGGGGGCGCTGGGGCCAACGTCCTGACTTTC.

This chain joins TRBV20-1 and TRBJ2-3; 10 bases agree with TRBD1. With 5 bases clipped from V and 1 base from J, the junction kept 9 bases outside the gene matches. The CDR3 sequence is 16 residues long. Germline loops: CDR1 DFQATT, CDR2 SNEGSKA (reference sequence). The CDR3 loop is CSAAPGQGTGTDTQYF. The DNA for the CDR3 is TGCAGTGCTGCGCCGGGACAGGGGACAGGCACAGATACGCAGTATTTT.

The chain couples TRBV20-1 to TRBJ2-4; 8 positions match TRBD1. The germline CDR1 and CDR2 sequences are DFQATT and SNEGSKA (reference sequence). The CDR3 totals 16 residues. V gave up 0 bases and J gave up 0 bases; unmatched junction bases: 4. Here the CDR3 reads CSAREVGQGAKNIQYF. CDR3 DNA sequence: TGCAGTGCTAGAGAAGTCGGACAGGGAGCCAAAAACATTCAGTACTTC.

The chain employs TRBV2 and TRBJ1-2; no clear D. The V end lost 6 bases, the J end lost 1 base, and 12 bases lay between the germline ends. The germline CDR1 and CDR2 sequences are SNHLY and FYNNEI. CDR3 length: 14 amino acids. The CDR3 bases are TGTGCCAGCAGCTACGACACCAATAACTATGGCTACACCTTC. This translates into CASSYDTNNYGYTF.

Only a few counts were recorded for this clonotype. This chain joins TRBV29-1 and TRBJ2-5; 7 positions match TRBD1. Germline CDR1 SQVTM, CDR2 ANQGSEA. The CDR3 extends over 18 amino acids. The ends lost 0 bases at V and 1 base at J; junction bases unmatched: 14. CDR3 loop: CSVEDLIRDSEPQETQYF. The DNA of the CDR3 is TGCAGCGTTGAAGATCTTATTCGGGACAGCGAACCCCAAGAGACCCAGTACTTC.

This chain connects TRBV7-2 to TRBJ2-7; tentative D call: TRBD2 (5 bases). Per the germline V gene, CDR1 is SGHTA and CDR2 is FQGNSA. CDR3 length equals 11 residues. With 1 base removed from V and 11 bases from J, the gap between germline ends came to 9 bases. The chain's CDR3 is CASSLGGAEYF. Here the CDR3 DNA reads TGTGCCAGCAGCTTAGGGGGAGCTGAGTACTTC.

This clonotype was seen just once. CDR3 DNA: TGCGCCAGCAGCCAAGATGGAACGGGGGGATCCTACAATGAGCAGTTCTTC. Its translation: CASSQDGTGGSYNEQFF. This chain uses TRBV4-3 with TRBJ2-1; 7 bases fit TRBD2. The V gene's germline CDR1 is LGHNA and CDR2 YSLEER. This CDR3 comprises 17 residues. With V trimmed by 0 bases and J by 1 base, 6 bases remained unmatched.

The chain employs TRBV4-1 and TRBJ1-5; D unclear. Deletions cut 1 base from V and 2 bases from J, with 9 bases between. CDR1 MGHRA and CDR2 YSYEKL come from the germline V gene. This CDR3 is 15 amino acids long. CDR3: CASSQGKGGNQPQHF. CDR3 bases: TGCGCCAGCAGCCAAGGGAAGGGTGGCAATCAGCCCCAGCATTTT.

This clonotype appeared a few times. The chain is built from TRBV6-1 and TRBJ1-5; D not certain. Germline V gives CDR1 MNHNS, CDR2 SASEGT. V dropped 7 bases and J dropped 0 bases, with 13 bases sitting between them. This CDR3 has 15 residues. The CDR3 DNA reads as TGTGCCAGCAAAGTATCCGGGGATAGCAATCAGCCCCAGCATTTT. It translates to CASKVSGDSNQPQHF.

This clonotype came up a few times. V usage is TRBV2 and J usage is TRBJ1-2, with 8 bases lining up with TRBD1. Germline V gene data show CDR1 as SNHLY and CDR2 as FYNNEI. V shed 4 bases, J shed 0 bases, and the junction held 1 base outside the gene matches. This CDR3 has 14 residues. In nucleotides, the CDR3 is TGTGCCAGCAGTGCGGGACAGGCTAACTATGGCTACACCTTC. Its translation: CASSAGQANYGYTF. Based on the CDR3 plus reference TRBV2 and TRBJ1-2, the full variable domain is EPEVTQTPSHQVTQMGQEVILRCVPISNHLYFYWYRQILGQKVEFLVSFYNNEISEKSEIFDDQFSVERPDGSNFTLKIRSTKLEDSAMYFCASSAGQANYGYTFGSGTRLTVV.

The chain couples TRBV25-1 to TRBJ2-2, with D possibly matching TRBD1 (5 bases). The germline V gene has CDR1 MGHDK and CDR2 SYGVNS. The CDR3 is 16 residues long. V shed 2 bases and J shed 7 bases, with 17 bases lying between them. The CDR3 nucleotides read TGTGCCAGCAGTGAAAAGGGGCCCCTCGATTTCGGGGAGCTGTTTTTT. It translates to CASSEKGPLDFGELFF.

V is TRBV7-9 and J is TRBJ1-1; D is unclear. The V gene's germline CDR1 is SEHNR and CDR2 FQNEAQ (reference sequence). Trimming cost V 5 bases and J 4 bases, with 14 bases left between them. The CDR3 has 14 residues. The CDR3 region is CASSALVAVTEAFF. CDR3 nucleotides: TGTGCCAGCAGCGCCCTCGTGGCGGTCACTGAAGCTTTCTTT.

V gene TRBV27 combines with J gene TRBJ2-1, with 10 bases aligning to TRBD2. This CDR3 spans 16 amino acids. The V gene end was trimmed by 5 bases and the J gene end by 2 bases; junction bases not matched to a gene: 6. Germline V gene lookup returns CDR1 MNHEY and CDR2 SMNVEV (reference sequence). The CDR3 bases are TGTGCCAGCAGTCCCCACGGACTAGCGGCCTACAATGAGCAGTTCTTC. It yields the protein CASSPHGLAAYNEQFF.

In this sample, this clonotype turned up a few times. This sequence joins TRBV7-3 and TRBJ1-2; D is ambiguous. With 2 bases removed from V and 8 bases from J, the gap between germline ends came to 18 bases. From germline, CDR1 is SGHTA and CDR2 FQGTGA. The CDR3 totals 15 residues. CDR3 in DNA: TGTGCCAGCAGCTTACTTGGTGCAGGCACGGGAGGCTACACCTTC. This codes for CASSLLGAGTGGYTF.